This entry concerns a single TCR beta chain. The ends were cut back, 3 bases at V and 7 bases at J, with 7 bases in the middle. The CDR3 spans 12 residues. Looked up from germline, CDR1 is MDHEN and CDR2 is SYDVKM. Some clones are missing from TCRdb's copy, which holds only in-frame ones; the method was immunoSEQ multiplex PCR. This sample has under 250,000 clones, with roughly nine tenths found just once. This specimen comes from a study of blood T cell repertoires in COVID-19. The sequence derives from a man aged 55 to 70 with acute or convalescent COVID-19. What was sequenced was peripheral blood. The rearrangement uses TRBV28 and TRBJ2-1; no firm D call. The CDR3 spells CASSFINNEQFF. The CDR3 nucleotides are TGTGCCAGCAGTTTTATTAATAATGAGCAGTTCTTC.